These T cell receptor beta chains were read from a single sample in a study of blood T cell repertoires in COVID-19. Only in-frame clones appear in the TCRdb table, and some are missing; sequencing was by immunoSEQ multiplex PCR. The sample shows about 49,000 clones, around 86% of them seen only once. Sequences were obtained from peripheral blood. The origin of the receptors is a man aged 40-55 years with active COVID-19. The CDR3 runs from the conserved cysteine through the conserved F or W. A D gene is named only where the DNA matches it firmly. For some rows the clone size is stated as once, few or many, or as a class when expanded; others skip it.

CDR3nt	CDR3aa	d_gene	abundance	v_gene	j_gene
TGTGCCAGCAGTTCTGGGGGCGCAGATACGCAGTATTTT	CASSSGGADTQYF	-	few	TRBV28	TRBJ2-3
TGCGCCAGCAGCCCCCAGGGGTCCTACGAGCAGTACTTC	CASSPQGSYEQYF	-	-	TRBV5-1	TRBJ2-7
TGTGCCAGCAGCGGCCGGAAGTTGAGCGGACACAATGAGCAGTTCTTC	CASSGRKLSGHNEQFF	-	-	TRBV5-4	TRBJ2-1
TGTGCCTCGGACCCGCAGGGTTCTTCCTACGAGCAGTACTTC	CASDPQGSSYEQYF	-	-	TRBV30	TRBJ2-7
TGTGCCAGCAGCAGGGATGGCTACACCTTC	CASSRDGYTF	-	-	TRBV6-5	TRBJ1-2
TGTGCCAGCAGCTTAGGGGCTAGCGGGAATTTCGGCGAGCAGTACTTC	CASSLGASGNFGEQYF	TRBD2	medium-sized	TRBV11-3	TRBJ2-7
TGTGCCAGCAGCCAGGGAGAGACGGTACCAAAGAACACTGAAGCTTTCTTT	CASSQGETVPKNTEAFF	-	few	TRBV14	TRBJ1-1
TGTGCCAGCAGTCCCCGTTCCCGTAATGAAAAACTGTTTTTT	CASSPRSRNEKLFF	-	-	TRBV6-5	TRBJ1-4
TGTGCCACCAGCAGGGGACTAGCGGGGATTTCGAACACCGGGGAGCTGTTTTTT	CATSRGLAGISNTGELFF	TRBD2	-	TRBV15	TRBJ2-2
TGTGCCAGCAGCCTATCCAGCGGGCCCGACTACGAGCAGTACTTC	CASSLSSGPDYEQYF	-	-	TRBV7-8	TRBJ2-7
TGTGCCAGCAGTTTCCAGGGTCTCCCTCCCTACGAGCAGTACTTC	CASSFQGLPPYEQYF	-	few	TRBV27	TRBJ2-7
TGTGCCAGCGGCAGGCGGGGATATGGCTACACCTTC	CASGRRGYGYTF	-	-	TRBV6-5	TRBJ1-2
TGTGCCAGCAGCTTGGGTCAGGGGCGGGATACGCAGTATTTT	CASSLGQGRDTQYF	-	-	TRBV5-8	TRBJ2-3
TGTGCCAGCAGCCGAATAACTAGCCGGTACAATGAGCAGTTCTTC	CASSRITSRYNEQFF	-	-	TRBV14	TRBJ2-1
TGCGCCAGCAGCGTCCTTGGACAGGGGGATTCACCCCTCCACTTT	CASSVLGQGDSPLHF	TRBD1	once	TRBV5-1	TRBJ1-6
TGTGCCAGCAGTGAGGGGGCCACAGATACGCAGTATTTT	CASSEGATDTQYF	-	once	TRBV6-4	TRBJ2-3
TGTGCCAGCAGTTTAGGTGGATCGGGGAACACTGAAGCTTTCTTT	CASSLGGSGNTEAFF	-	-	TRBV27	TRBJ1-1
TGTGCCAGCAGCTTTCGAAGCGGGAGGTCGCAGTACTTC	CASSFRSGRSQYF	TRBD2	-	TRBV7-8	TRBJ2-7
TGTGCCAGCAGTTCCCGGGCGGGACTAGCCCGACCTTCGTACAATGAGCAGTTCTTC	CASSSRAGLARPSYNEQFF	TRBD2	-	TRBV28	TRBJ2-1
TGTGCCAGCAGCTTAGGCCAGGGGGGCAATGAGCAGTTCTTC	CASSLGQGGNEQFF	-	-	TRBV7-8	TRBJ2-1
TGCGCCAGCAGTAGGCCGCGGCACAATCAGCCCCAGCATTTT	CASSRPRHNQPQHF	-	few	TRBV10-1	TRBJ1-5
TGCGCCAGCAGCTTGGGTCTGGGGGCTCCCCAGCATTTT	CASSLGLGAPQHF	-	once	TRBV5-1	TRBJ1-5
TGTGCCAGTAGTAACGGGGGGCAACACAATGGTGAGCAGTTCTTC	CASSNGGQHNGEQFF	-	once	TRBV19	TRBJ2-1
TGCGCCAGCAGTCAACCGGGACTAGCGTTCAATGAGCAGTTCTTC	CASSQPGLAFNEQFF	TRBD2	-	TRBV5-1	TRBJ2-1
TGTGCCAGCAGCAAAGGACTAGCTGTATCCCCCAATGAGCAGTTCTTC	CASSKGLAVSPNEQFF	TRBD2	-	TRBV11-2	TRBJ2-1
TGTGCCAGCAGTTTATTGCAGGGCCAGAATTCACCCCTCCACTTT	CASSLLQGQNSPLHF	-	-	TRBV28	TRBJ1-6
TGTGCCAGCAGCTTAGACAGCGGTTTAGCCTACAATGAGCAGTTCTTC	CASSLDSGLAYNEQFF	-	-	TRBV7-2	TRBJ2-1
TGTGCCAGCAGGAACGCCGGGGACAGCCTCTCTAATTCACCCCTCCACTTT	CASRNAGDSLSNSPLHF	TRBD1	-	TRBV25-1	TRBJ1-6
TGTGCCAGCAGTGGAGGGTTTGGACACGAGCAGTACTTC	CASSGGFGHEQYF	-	-	TRBV2	TRBJ2-7
TGCGCCAGCACCGTTGGGGAGGGCACCGGGGAGCTGTTTTTT	CASTVGEGTGELFF	TRBD2	-	TRBV5-1	TRBJ2-2
TGTGCCACCAGTGATCCCGCTAGCGGGAGGCTTGATGAGCAGTTCTTC	CATSDPASGRLDEQFF	TRBD2	-	TRBV24-1	TRBJ2-1
TGTGCCAGTAGTGCCCGGGACAGATTCACAGATACGCAGTATTTT	CASSARDRFTDTQYF	TRBD1	-	TRBV19	TRBJ2-3
TGTGCCAGCGGCAGACAGGGCGCTCAGCCCCAGCATTTT	CASGRQGAQPQHF	TRBD1	-	TRBV6-5	TRBJ1-5
TGTGCCAGTAGTAAAGCCCGACTAGTTCCAGATACGCAGTATTTT	CASSKARLVPDTQYF	-	-	TRBV19	TRBJ2-3
TGTGCCAGCAGGGAAATTGGCCGGCAGGGAACAGATGGCTACACCTTC	CASREIGRQGTDGYTF	-	-	TRBV6-1	TRBJ1-2
TGTGCCAGCAGCAAAACCCCGGGACAGGGGGCCTCGTCCTACGAGCAGTACTTC	CASSKTPGQGASSYEQYF	TRBD1	few	TRBV7-9	TRBJ2-7
TGTGCCAGCTCACCATCGACGGGAGGCTCCTACAATGAGCAGTTCTTC	CASSPSTGGSYNEQFF	TRBD2	-	TRBV18	TRBJ2-1
TGTGCCAGCAGCCAAGTGTTGCGGGGCCAAGAGACCCAGTACTTC	CASSQVLRGQETQYF	-	-	TRBV3-1/TRBV3-2	TRBJ2-5
TGTGCCAGCAGCTCTTCTAGCGGGATCACCGGGGAGCTGTTTTTT	CASSSSSGITGELFF	TRBD2	-	TRBV7-2	TRBJ2-2
TGTGCCAGCAACAGGGGACCCTATCAGCCCCAGCATTTT	CASNRGPYQPQHF	TRBD1	-	TRBV2	TRBJ1-5
TGTGCCAGCAGTTTTGTGGGCGCAGCCTCCTATAATTCACCCCTCCACTTT	CASSFVGAASYNSPLHF	-	-	TRBV27	TRBJ1-6
TGTGCCAGCAGTCACCAGCGGGGTGGTGATACGCAGTATTTT	CASSHQRGGDTQYF	TRBD2	-	TRBV6-2/TRBV6-3	TRBJ2-3
TGCGCCAGCAGCCAAAACCGGGAGGGGTACGATACGCAGTATTTT	CASSQNREGYDTQYF	TRBD2	few	TRBV4-1	TRBJ2-3
TGTGCCAGCAGTTCCACCGGGTTCAATGAAAAACTGTTTTTT	CASSSTGFNEKLFF	-	-	TRBV7-9	TRBJ1-4
TGTGCCAGCAGCCCCCGACAGGGGGATAGTTCACCCCTCCACTTT	CASSPRQGDSSPLHF	TRBD1	few	TRBV11-2	TRBJ1-6
TGTGCCAGCAGCCCATTAGCGGGTCAGGCGGCGGGGGAGCTGTTTTTT	CASSPLAGQAAGELFF	TRBD2	-	TRBV5-4	TRBJ2-2
TGTGCCTGGATGGCGGAATTTACCTACGAGCAGTACTTC	CAWMAEFTYEQYF	-	-	TRBV30	TRBJ2-7
TGTGCCAGCAGCCCTGCGTTGGCTAGCGGGGACAATGAGCAGTTCTTC	CASSPALASGDNEQFF	TRBD2	-	TRBV11-3	TRBJ2-1
TGTGCCACCAGTGTAGGTGGGAGGATCGGGAGCGGGGAGCTGTTTTTT	CATSVGGRIGSGELFF	-	-	TRBV24-1	TRBJ2-2